Following are 16 T cell receptor beta chains from one sample sequenced in a study of PD-1 blockade in classical Hodgkin lymphoma. With no exception, relapse followed autologous stem cell transplantation in all patients, and brentuximab vedotin exposure varied. This table comes from immunoSEQ multiplex PCR, and its TCRdb copy is limited to in-frame clones, with some not included. The sample has 10,000 to 15,000 clones; around 84% are singletons. The sequenced sample was peripheral blood mononuclear cells (PBMCs), obtained at baseline. The receptors were sampled from a human donor with classical Hodgkin lymphoma.

The rearrangement joins TRBV6-5 to TRBJ2-7; 14 bases align to TRBD2. The length of the CDR3 is 13 residues. The germline CDR1 and CDR2 sequences are MNHEY and SVGAGI. Losses at the gene ends were 9 bases for V and 6 bases for J; bases not matched to a gene: 4. The CDR3 sequence is CARRLAGGREQYF. The CDR3 DNA follows: TGTGCCAGACGACTAGCGGGGGGGCGCGAGCAGTACTTC.

The sample holds a few counts of this clone. This sample includes further DNA sequences coding for the same CDR3. The J gene is TRBJ1-1, the V gene TRBV9; D not certain. This CDR3 comprises 13 residues. CDR1 and CDR2 from the germline V gene are SGDLS and YYNGEE. The V gene lost 0 bases and the J gene lost 2 bases, with 5 bases spanning the gap. CDR3 residues: CASSVAGNTEAFF. The CDR3 DNA sequence: TGTGCCAGCAGCGTAGCCGGAAACACTGAAGCTTTCTTT.

This clone was seen a single time. The chain employs TRBV9 and TRBJ1-5; no clear D. Germline V gene sequence: CDR1 SGDLS, CDR2 YYNGEE. The V end was cut by 0 bases, the J end by 0 bases, with 4 bases between. The CDR3 extends over 14 amino acids. CDR3 nucleotide sequence: TGTGCCAGCAGCGTAGGGGATAGCAATCAGCCCCAGCATTTT. Its protein is CASSVGDSNQPQHF.

This chain links TRBV9 with TRBJ1-5, with 9 bases aligning to TRBD1. Germline CDR1 is SGDLS and CDR2 is YYNGEE. The junction had 8 bases not matched to a gene; V was cut back by 6 bases and J by 4 bases. The length of the CDR3 is 15 residues. The chain's CDR3 is CASTRGDRGNQPQHF. The CDR3 bases are TGTGCCAGCACCAGGGGAGACAGGGGGAATCAGCCCCAGCATTTT.

The chain is built from TRBV2 and TRBJ1-4, with D possibly being TRBD1 (5 bases). This CDR3 comprises 15 residues. V lost 1 base, J lost 5 bases, and 11 bases lay in between. CDR1 and CDR2 from the germline V gene are SNHLY and FYNNEI. The CDR3 DNA reads as TGTGCCAGCAGTGAAGGAAGGGGCTTGAATGAAAAACTGTTTTTT. This gives the protein CASSEGRGLNEKLFF.

This chain connects TRBV6-6 to TRBJ1-2; tentative D call: TRBD1 (5 bases). V was clipped by 5 bases and J by 7 bases, with 20 bases between them. Germline V gene data show CDR1 as MNHNY and CDR2 as SVGAGI (reference sequence). This CDR3 is built from 15 residues. In DNA form, the CDR3 reads TGTGCCAGCAGTGTCACCGGGACGCCGGGGCTTGGCTACACCTTC. It codes for CASSVTGTPGLGYTF.

V is TRBV15 and J is TRBJ2-3; D gene unclear. Germline V CDR1 and CDR2: LNHNV, YYDKDF (reference sequence). The CDR3 loop spans 19 amino acids. V was shortened by 5 bases and J by 2 bases, with 26 bases between the two germline ends. The CDR3 DNA is TGTGCCACCAGCGGACCCCCCCCGGTAACCTTATACTTCACAGATACGCAGTATTTT. This translates into CATSGPPPVTLYFTDTQYF.

The CDR3 loop is CASSFVRGRYNEQFF. CDR3 in DNA: TGTGCCAGCAGCTTTGTAAGGGGGAGATACAATGAGCAGTTCTTC. This chain connects TRBV11-2 to TRBJ2-1, with TRBD1 as a possible D gene (6 bases). Deletions cut 3 bases from V and 4 bases from J, with 13 bases between. Germline CDR1 and CDR2: SGHAT and FQNNGV. The CDR3 is made up of 15 amino acids.

V is TRBV11-3 and J is TRBJ1-2; possible D gene TRBD1, 5 bases. The germline V gene has CDR1 SGHNT and CDR2 YENEEA. Trimming removed 0 bases from V and 8 bases from J, with 7 bases in between. The CDR3 has 12 residues. This CDR3 reads CASSLDRVGYTF. The CDR3 coding sequence is TGTGCCAGCAGCTTAGACAGGGTCGGCTACACCTTC.

This chain joins TRBV11-1 and TRBJ2-1, with 8 bases identical to TRBD2. This CDR3 has 15 amino acids. CDR1 is SGHAT, CDR2 FQDESV, per germline (reference sequence). V shed 1 base, J shed 5 bases, and the junction held 4 bases outside the gene matches. The CDR3 DNA reads TGTGCCAGCAGCTTAGTACTAGCGGATAACAATGAGCAGTTCTTC. Translating gives CASSLVLADNNEQFF.

This chain links TRBV13 with TRBJ2-1; TRBD2 matches at 12 bases. Germline CDR1 reads PRHDT; CDR2 reads FYEKMQ (reference sequence). V lost 4 bases to trimming and J lost 9 bases; unmatched junction nucleotides: 7. This CDR3 contains 15 residues. The chain's CDR3 is CASSSTSGGEGEQFF. In DNA form, the CDR3 reads TGTGCCAGCAGCTCGACTAGCGGGGGTGAGGGTGAGCAGTTCTTC.

Only one count was recorded for this clone. The chain employs TRBV9 and TRBJ2-5; D ambiguous. V was shortened by 0 bases and J by 2 bases, with 11 bases between the two germline ends. CDR3 length: 15 amino acids. Per the germline V gene, CDR1 is SGDLS and CDR2 is YYNGEE. CDR3 loop: CASSVDPERQETQYF. In nucleotides, the CDR3 is TGTGCCAGCAGCGTAGATCCTGAACGTCAAGAGACCCAGTACTTC.

This chain links TRBV19 with TRBJ1-1, with 7 bases matching TRBD1. The ends lost 5 bases at V and 1 base at J; junction bases unmatched: 7. Germline V gene lookup returns CDR1 LNHDA and CDR2 SQIVND (reference sequence). CDR3 length: 15 amino acids. CDR3 sequence (DNA): TGTGCCAGTAGTCCCCACAGGGGTAGGAACACTGAAGCTTTCTTT. Translation gives CASSPHRGRNTEAFF.

The chain uses TRBV6-5 and TRBJ1-1; 7 bases agree with TRBD1. CDR1 and CDR2 from the germline V gene are MNHEY and SVGAGI. After removal of 6 bases from V and 4 bases from J, the junction contained 5 bases not matched to a gene. The CDR3 runs to 13 residues. Here the CDR3 DNA reads TGTGCCAGCAGGGAGGGGGCGGCCACTGAAGCTTTCTTT. The encoded protein is CASREGAATEAFF.

There are a few counts of this clone. V and J are TRBV28 and TRBJ2-2; the D is unclear. Trimming stripped 1 base from V and 4 bases from J, with 1 base between. The CDR3 sequence is 12 residues long. Germline V gene sequence: CDR1 MDHEN, CDR2 SYDVKM. The CDR3 DNA is TGTGCCAGCAGTTTATTCACCGGGGAGCTGTTTTTT. Protein product: CASSLFTGELFF.

The rearrangement uses TRBV7-6 and TRBJ2-2; a weak D match, TRBD1 (6 bases). The germline gives CDR1 SGHVS, CDR2 FNYEAQ. The CDR3 has 14 amino acids. V shed 4 bases and J shed 7 bases, with 13 bases lying between them. The CDR3 loop reads CASSSAGVDGELFF. CDR3 in DNA: TGTGCCAGCAGCTCTGCAGGGGTGGACGGGGAGCTGTTTTTT.